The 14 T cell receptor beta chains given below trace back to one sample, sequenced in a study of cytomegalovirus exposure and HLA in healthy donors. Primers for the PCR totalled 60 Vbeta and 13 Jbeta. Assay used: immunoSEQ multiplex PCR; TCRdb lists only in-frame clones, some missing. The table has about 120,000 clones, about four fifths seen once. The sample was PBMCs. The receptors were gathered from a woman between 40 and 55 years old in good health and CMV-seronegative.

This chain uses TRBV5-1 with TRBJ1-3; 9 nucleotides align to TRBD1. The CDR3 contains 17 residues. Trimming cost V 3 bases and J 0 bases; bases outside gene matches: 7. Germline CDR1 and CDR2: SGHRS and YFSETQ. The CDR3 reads CASSYSGTGSSGNTIYF. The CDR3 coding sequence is TGCGCCAGCAGCTATTCCGGGACAGGGAGCTCTGGAAACACCATATATTTT.

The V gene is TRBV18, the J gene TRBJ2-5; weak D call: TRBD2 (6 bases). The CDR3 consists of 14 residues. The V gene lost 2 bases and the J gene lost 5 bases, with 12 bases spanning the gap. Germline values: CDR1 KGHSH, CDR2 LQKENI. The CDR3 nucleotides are TGTGCCAGCTCACCATCGGCTGGGGGGGAGACCCAGTACTTC. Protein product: CASSPSAGGETQYF.

CDR3: CASSQSRFETQYF. The CDR3 nucleotides are TGTGCCAGCAGCCAAAGCCGGTTTGAGACCCAGTACTTC. This chain connects TRBV7-3 to TRBJ2-5; D not certain. V gave up 5 bases and J gave up 5 bases, with 12 bases separating them. In germline, CDR1 is SGHTA, CDR2 FQGTGA. The CDR3 has 13 amino acids.

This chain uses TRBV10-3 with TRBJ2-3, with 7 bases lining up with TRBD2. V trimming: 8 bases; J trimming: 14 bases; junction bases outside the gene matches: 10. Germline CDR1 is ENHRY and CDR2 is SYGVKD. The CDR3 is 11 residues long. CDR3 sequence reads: CAIAAGDTLYF. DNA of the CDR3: TGTGCCATCGCCGCGGGGGATACTCTGTATTTT.

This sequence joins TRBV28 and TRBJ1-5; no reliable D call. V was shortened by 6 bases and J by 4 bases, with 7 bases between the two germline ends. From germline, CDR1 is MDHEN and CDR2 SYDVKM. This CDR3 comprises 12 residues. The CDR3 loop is CASRQLNQPQHF. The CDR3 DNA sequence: TGTGCCAGCAGGCAACTAAATCAGCCCCAGCATTTT.

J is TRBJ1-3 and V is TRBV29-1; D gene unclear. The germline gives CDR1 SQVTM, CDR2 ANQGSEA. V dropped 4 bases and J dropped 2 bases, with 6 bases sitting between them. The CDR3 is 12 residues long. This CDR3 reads CSVGETGNTIYF. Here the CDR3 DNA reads TGCAGCGTTGGGGAGACTGGAAACACCATATATTTT.

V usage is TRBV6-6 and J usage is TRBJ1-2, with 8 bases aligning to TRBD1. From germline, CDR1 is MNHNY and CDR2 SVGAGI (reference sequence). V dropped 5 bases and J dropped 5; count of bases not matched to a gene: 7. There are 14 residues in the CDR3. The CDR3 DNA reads TGTGCCAGCAGTGGACAGGGTAGAGTATATGGCTACACCTTC. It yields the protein CASSGQGRVYGYTF.

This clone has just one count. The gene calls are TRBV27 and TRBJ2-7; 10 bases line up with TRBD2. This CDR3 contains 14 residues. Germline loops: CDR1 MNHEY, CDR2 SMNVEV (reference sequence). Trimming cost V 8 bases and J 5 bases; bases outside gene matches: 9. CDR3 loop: CASRPPGLANEQYF. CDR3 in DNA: TGTGCCAGCCGGCCACCGGGACTAGCGAACGAGCAGTACTTC.

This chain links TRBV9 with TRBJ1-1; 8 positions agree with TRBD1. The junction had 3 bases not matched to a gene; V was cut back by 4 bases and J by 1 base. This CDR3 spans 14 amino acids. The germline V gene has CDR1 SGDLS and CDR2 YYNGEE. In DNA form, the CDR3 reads TGTGCCAGCAGCATGGGACAGGCGAACACTGAAGCTTTCTTT. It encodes CASSMGQANTEAFF.

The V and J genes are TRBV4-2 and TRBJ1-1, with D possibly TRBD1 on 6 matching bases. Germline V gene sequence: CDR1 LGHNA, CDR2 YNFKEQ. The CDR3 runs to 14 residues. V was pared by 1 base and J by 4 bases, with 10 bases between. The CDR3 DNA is TGTGCCAGCAGCCAAGCAGGGGCAGTCACTGAAGCTTTCTTT. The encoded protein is CASSQAGAVTEAFF.

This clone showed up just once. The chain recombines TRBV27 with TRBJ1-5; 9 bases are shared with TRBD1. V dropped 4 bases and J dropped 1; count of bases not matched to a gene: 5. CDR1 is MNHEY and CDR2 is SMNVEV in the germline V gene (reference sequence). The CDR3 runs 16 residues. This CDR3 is CASSSNRGLSNQPQHF. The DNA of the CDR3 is TGTGCCAGCAGTTCAAACAGGGGGCTGAGCAATCAGCCCCAGCATTTT.

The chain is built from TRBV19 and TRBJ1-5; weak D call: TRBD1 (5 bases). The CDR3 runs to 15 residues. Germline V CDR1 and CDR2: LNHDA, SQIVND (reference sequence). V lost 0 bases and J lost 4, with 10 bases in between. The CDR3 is CASSIDDRVNQPQHF. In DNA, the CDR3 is TGTGCCAGTAGTATAGACGACAGAGTTAATCAGCCCCAGCATTTT.

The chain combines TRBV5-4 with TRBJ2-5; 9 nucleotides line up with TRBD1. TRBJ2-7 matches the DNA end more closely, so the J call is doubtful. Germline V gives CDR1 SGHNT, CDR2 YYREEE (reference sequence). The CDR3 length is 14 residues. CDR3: CASSPRQGAYEQYF. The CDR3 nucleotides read TGTGCCAGCAGCCCGCGACAGGGGGCCTACGAGCAGTACTTC.

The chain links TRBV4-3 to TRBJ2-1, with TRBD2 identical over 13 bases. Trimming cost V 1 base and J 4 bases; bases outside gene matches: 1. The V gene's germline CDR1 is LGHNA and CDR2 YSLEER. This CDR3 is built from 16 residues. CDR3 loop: CASSQGTSGRYNEQFF. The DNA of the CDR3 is TGCGCCAGCAGCCAAGGGACTAGCGGGAGATACAATGAGCAGTTCTTC.